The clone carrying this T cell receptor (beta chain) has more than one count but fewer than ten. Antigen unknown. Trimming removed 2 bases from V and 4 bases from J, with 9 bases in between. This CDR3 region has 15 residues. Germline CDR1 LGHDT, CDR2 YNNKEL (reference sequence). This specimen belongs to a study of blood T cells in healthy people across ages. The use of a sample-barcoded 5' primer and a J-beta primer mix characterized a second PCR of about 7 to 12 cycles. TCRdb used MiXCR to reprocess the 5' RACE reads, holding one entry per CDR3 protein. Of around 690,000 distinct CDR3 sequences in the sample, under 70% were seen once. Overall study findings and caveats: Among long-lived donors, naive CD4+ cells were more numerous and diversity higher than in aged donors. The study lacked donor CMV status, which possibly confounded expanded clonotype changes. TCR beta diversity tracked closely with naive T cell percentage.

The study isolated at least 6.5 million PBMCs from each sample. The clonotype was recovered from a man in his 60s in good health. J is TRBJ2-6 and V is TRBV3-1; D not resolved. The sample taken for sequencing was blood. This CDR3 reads CASSQHVPGANVLTF. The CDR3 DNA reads TGTGCCAGCAGCCAACACGTACCCGGGGCCAACGTCCTGACTTTC.